This TCR beta chain was profiled in a study of T cell responses to AZD1222 COVID-19 vaccine listed by TCRdb under 2021. Notes on the research overall: AZD1222 recipients with second doses at about 4 weeks or about 12 weeks were pooled, because spike-specific TCR depth and breadth did not differ between schedules. TCR sequencing was performed for more than 230 trial participants, of whom around 210 were given two doses of AZD1222 and around 25 were given two doses of MenACWY control vaccine. Trial participants were enrolled by age into subgroups of 18-55, 56-69 and 70-plus years, and around 150, 28 and 57 TCR-sequenced participants, respectively, were included in these subgroups.

Comment on this clone: No antigen is known for it. No base quality information exists; no much larger clone differs at one position.

In light of the paper, this sample's time point label describes: baseline before first vaccination. The vaccinee samples were drawn from two UK trials, COV001 and COV002, one of which was a single-blind randomized controlled phase 2/3 trial testing AZD1222 (ChAdOx1 nCoV-19) in healthy adults. Trial participant PBMC samples were collected at day 0 and day 28 after the second dose for TCRbeta chain sequencing. Points the paper makes about the study in general: Participants were mostly white British, with more females than males. The authors suggested clonal diversity may have been underestimated. Reportedly, almost half of the unique spike-specific TCRs recognized epitopes lying outside the regions that are mutated in the B.1.351 and B.1.1.7 variants. After two AZD1222 doses, both the breadth and the depth of spike-specific TCRs were significantly higher than at day 0 and than in MenACWY recipients. In the small 56-69-year group, the increase in depth fell short of significance, most likely because of low power. The whole spike protein was spanned by vaccine-associated CD4 TCRs, and dominant responses were seen in regions 160-218 and 743-854. Because no samples from the day 14 peak response were available, repertoires could be characterized only after the peak T cell response. Conclusions about previously exposed vaccinees are limited because only 5 or 6 AZD1222 recipients were SARS-CoV-2 seropositive at baseline.

Counted from cysteine to phenylalanine, this CDR3 has 12 amino acids. Only the CDR3 region is kept as DNA, spanning 36 bases read in frame from base 1. The V end loses 8 bases and the J end loses 7 bases, and a stretch of 14 bases separates them. The CDR3 regions of human TCRbeta chains were analyzed by immunosequencing. The source study handled its data this way. Repertoire TCRs were matched against a reference library of SARS-CoV-2-specific TCRs generated with the MIRA antigen-specificity platform. Breadth was defined as the fraction of unique TCRs that were SARS-CoV-2-associated. Depth was defined as the fraction of total T cells that were SARS-CoV-2-associated. Each spike-specific TCR was assigned to its reactive spike region and to a CD4 or CD8 class using the MIRA data. Log10-transformed breadth and depth values were compared by one-way ANOVA with Sidak's multiple comparisons tests. The table comes from immuneACCESS by way of TCRdb, which keeps in-frame sequences with V and J called. Part of the clones is missing from these tables; in studies checked, under half for an unresolved V gene and the rest for unknown reasons. The V and J calls and clone size are taken from that table; D and trimming were inferred from the DNA. The sample table contains roughly 99,000 clones; only one count was recorded for approximately 90% of them. The top ten clonotypes cover approximately 4% of the sample.

This receptor was obtained from an adult in good health. The sequence links TRBV12-3 or TRBV12-4 to TRBJ1-1; the D gene is unclear. Here the sequenced sample was peripheral blood, taken on day 0 of AZD1222 vaccination. In nucleotide form, the sequence is TGTGCCAGCCGTAAGGGAGGTGATGAAGCTTTCTTT. This sequence encodes CASRKGGDEAFF.